This TCR beta chain was obtained from a study of CD8 T cells in Susac syndrome. Study-wide background: Treatment at blood withdrawal was none, corticosteroids, or intravenous immunoglobulin alone in Susac syndrome patients.

Regarding the study as a whole: Clonal expansion was not observed in the Susac syndrome CD4+ T cell repertoires. It was acknowledged by the study that relatively few individuals were included in its TCR sequencing and HLA analysis.

As for this clonotype: Its specificity is not known.

Germline assignment: CDR1 MNHEY and CDR2 SVGAGI. V gave up 0 bases and J gave up 0 bases, with 18 bases separating them. This CDR3 contains 19 residues. Random hexamers were used to reverse transcribe the RNA input (about 0.5 to 1 ug). Each CDR3 protein is one row after TCRdb ran MiXCR on the immunoSEQ multiplex PCR reads. The data show 150,000 to 200,000 distinct CDR3 sequences, roughly 94% seen once. The rearrangement joins TRBV6-5 to TRBJ2-1; a possible D gene is TRBD2 (5 bases). The TCR comes from a human donor with Susac syndrome. What was sequenced was CD4+ T cells from PBMCs. The CDR3 here is CASSYSAGGTRPSYNEQFF. The CDR3 nucleotides read TGTGCCAGCAGTTACTCTGCTGGCGGCACTAGGCCCTCCTACAATGAGCAGTTCTTC.